The 7 T cell receptor beta chains below come from one sample, sequenced in a study of T cell responses to AZD1222 COVID-19 vaccine. The protocol was immunoSEQ multiplex PCR, while the TCRdb copy is restricted to in-frame clones and leaves out a portion. Here the sample spans under 200,000 clones, about 91% being singletons. Material: peripheral blood, obtained on day 0 of AZD1222 vaccination. These receptors came from an adult in good health.

CDR3 protein: CASSVEAGAEQYF. The DNA of the CDR3 is TGTGCCAGCAGTGTGGAAGCGGGAGCCGAGCAGTACTTC. The V call is TRBV6-4, the J call TRBJ2-7; 8 positions agree with TRBD2. This CDR3 has 13 amino acids. The J segment lost 6 bases and the V segment lost 4 bases, leaving 5 bases of the junction unmatched. Germline CDR1 reads MRHNA; CDR2 reads SNTAGT.

The chain carries TRBV7-2 and TRBJ1-6; 9 nucleotides align to TRBD1. Germline V gene sequence: CDR1 SGHTA, CDR2 FQGNSA. Germline trimming cut 5 bases from V and 7 bases from J; bases unmatched to any gene: 9. The CDR3 has 16 residues. CDR3 loop: CASSRWDRVENSPLHF. CDR3 bases: TGTGCCAGCAGCCGCTGGGACAGGGTGGAGAATTCACCCCTCCACTTT.

This clone has only one observation. Other nucleotide sequences from this sample produce the same CDR3. The V call is TRBV12-3 or TRBV12-4, the J call TRBJ1-2, with a possible D match to TRBD1 (6 bases). The V end was cut by 6 bases, the J end by 4 bases, with 12 bases between. The CDR3 extends over 13 amino acids. The CDR3, as DNA: TGTGCCAGCAGCCTACAGGGAGGCTATGGCTACACCTTC. Translation gives CASSLQGGYGYTF.

Worth noting for this clone: The sample has other DNA sequences that encode this CDR3 too. V and J are TRBV29-1 and TRBJ1-1, with no clear D. The germline gives CDR1 SQVTM, CDR2 ANQGSEA. This CDR3 has 10 amino acids. Between the trimmed V and J ends, which lost 6 bases and 1 base, there was a span of 3 bases. CDR3 amino acids: CSVGNTEAFF. CDR3 nucleotides: TGCAGCGTGGGGAACACTGAAGCTTTCTTT.

The chain couples TRBV10-3 to TRBJ1-2, with no clear D. Germline-derived CDR1 and CDR2 are ENHRY and SYGVKD. The ends were cut back, 0 bases at V and 5 bases at J, with 4 bases in the middle. The CDR3 length is 12 residues. CDR3 protein: CAISESLYGYTF. CDR3 coding DNA: TGTGCCATCAGTGAGTCTTTGTATGGCTACACCTTC.

The V call is TRBV19, the J call TRBJ1-3, with D uncertain. The V and J ends lost 3 bases and 2 bases respectively, with 14 bases between them. CDR1 LNHDA and CDR2 SQIVND come from the germline V gene (reference sequence). The CDR3 is made up of 16 amino acids. The CDR3 reads CASSIIARRAGNTIYF. The CDR3 nucleotides are TGTGCCAGTAGTATCATCGCCAGGAGGGCTGGAAACACCATATATTTT.

This clone was observed once. V usage is TRBV1 and J usage is TRBJ2-5; no DNA check was done on the table's D call, TRBD2. TRBV1 is a pseudogene segment. This CDR3 region has 13 residues. The DNA for the CDR3 is TGCACCAGCAGCCAAGAGGGCGGGAAGACCCAGTACTTC. Translated: CTSSQEGGKTQYF.